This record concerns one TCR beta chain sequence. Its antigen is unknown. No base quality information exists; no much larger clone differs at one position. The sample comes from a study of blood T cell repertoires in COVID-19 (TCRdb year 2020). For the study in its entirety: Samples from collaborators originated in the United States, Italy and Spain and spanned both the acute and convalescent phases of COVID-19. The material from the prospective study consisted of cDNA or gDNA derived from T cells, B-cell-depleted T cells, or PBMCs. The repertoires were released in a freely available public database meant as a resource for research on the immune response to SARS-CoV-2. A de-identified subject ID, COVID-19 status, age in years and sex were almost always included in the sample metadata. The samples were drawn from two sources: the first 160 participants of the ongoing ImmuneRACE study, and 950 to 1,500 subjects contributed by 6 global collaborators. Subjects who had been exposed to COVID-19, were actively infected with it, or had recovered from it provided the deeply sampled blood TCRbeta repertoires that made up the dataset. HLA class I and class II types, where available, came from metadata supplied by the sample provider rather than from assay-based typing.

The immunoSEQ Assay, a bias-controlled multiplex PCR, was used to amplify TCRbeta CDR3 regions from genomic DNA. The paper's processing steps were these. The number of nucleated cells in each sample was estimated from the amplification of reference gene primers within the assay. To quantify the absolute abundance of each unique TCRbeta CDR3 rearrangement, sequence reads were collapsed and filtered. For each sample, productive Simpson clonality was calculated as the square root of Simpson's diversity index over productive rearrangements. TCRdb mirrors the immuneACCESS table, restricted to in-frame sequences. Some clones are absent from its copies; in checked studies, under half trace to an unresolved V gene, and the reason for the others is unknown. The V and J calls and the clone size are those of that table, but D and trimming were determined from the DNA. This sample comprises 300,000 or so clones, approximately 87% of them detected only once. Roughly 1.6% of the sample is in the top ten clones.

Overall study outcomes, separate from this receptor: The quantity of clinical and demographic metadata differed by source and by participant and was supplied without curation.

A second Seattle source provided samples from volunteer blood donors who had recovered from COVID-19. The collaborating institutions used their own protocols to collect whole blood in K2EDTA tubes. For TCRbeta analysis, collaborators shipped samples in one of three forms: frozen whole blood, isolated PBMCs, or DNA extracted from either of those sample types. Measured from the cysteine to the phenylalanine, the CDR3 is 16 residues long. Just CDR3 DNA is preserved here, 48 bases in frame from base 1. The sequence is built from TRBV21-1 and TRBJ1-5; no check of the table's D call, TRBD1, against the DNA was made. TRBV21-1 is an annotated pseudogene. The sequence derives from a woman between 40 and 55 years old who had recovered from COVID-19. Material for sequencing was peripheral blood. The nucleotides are TGTGCCAGCAGCCCTCGACAGGGAATAAGCAATCAGCCCCAGCATTTT. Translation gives CASSPRQGISNQPQHF.